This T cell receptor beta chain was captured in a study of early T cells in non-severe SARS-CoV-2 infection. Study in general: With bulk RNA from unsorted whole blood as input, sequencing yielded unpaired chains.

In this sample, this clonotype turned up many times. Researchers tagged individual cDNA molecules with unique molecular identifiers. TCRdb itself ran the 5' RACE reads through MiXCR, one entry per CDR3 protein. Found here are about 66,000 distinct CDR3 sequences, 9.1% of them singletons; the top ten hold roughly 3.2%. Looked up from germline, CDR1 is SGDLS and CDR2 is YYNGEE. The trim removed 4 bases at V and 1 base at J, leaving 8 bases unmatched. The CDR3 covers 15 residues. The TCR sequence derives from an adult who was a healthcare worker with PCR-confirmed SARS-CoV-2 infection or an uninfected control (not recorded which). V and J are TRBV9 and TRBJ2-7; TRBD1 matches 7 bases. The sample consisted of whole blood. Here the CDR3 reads CASSPTGAASYEQYF. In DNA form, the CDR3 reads TGTGCCAGCAGCCCTACAGGGGCCGCGTCCTACGAGCAGTACTTC.